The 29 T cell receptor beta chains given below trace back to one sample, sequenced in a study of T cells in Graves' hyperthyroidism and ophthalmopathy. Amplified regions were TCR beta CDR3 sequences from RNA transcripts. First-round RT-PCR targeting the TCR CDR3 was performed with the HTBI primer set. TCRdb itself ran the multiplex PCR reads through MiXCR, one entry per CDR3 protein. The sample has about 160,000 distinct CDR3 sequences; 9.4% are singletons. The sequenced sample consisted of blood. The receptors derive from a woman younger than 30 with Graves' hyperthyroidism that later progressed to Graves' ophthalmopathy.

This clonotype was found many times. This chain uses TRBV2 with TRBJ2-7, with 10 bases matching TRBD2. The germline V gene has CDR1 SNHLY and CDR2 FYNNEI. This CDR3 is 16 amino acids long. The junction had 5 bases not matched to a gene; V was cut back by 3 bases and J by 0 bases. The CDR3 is CASSDPGTSVSYEQYF. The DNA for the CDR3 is TGTGCCAGCAGTGACCCCGGGACTAGCGTCTCCTACGAGCAGTACTTC.

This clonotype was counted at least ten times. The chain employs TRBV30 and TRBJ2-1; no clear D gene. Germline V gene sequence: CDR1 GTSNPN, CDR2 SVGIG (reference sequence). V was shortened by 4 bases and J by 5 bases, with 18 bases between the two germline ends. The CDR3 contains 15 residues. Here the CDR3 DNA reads TGTGCCTGGACGGGCGGAAGCTTTTTCAACAATGAGCAGTTCTTC. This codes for CAWTGGSFFNNEQFF.

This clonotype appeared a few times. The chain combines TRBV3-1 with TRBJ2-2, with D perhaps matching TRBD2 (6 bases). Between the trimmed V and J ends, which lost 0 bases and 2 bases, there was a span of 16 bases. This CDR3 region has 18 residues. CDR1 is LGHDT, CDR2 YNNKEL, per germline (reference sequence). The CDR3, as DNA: TGTGCCAGCAGCCAAGAATGGGCGGGGCCGGTTAACACCGGGGAGCTGTTTTTT. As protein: CASSQEWAGPVNTGELFF.

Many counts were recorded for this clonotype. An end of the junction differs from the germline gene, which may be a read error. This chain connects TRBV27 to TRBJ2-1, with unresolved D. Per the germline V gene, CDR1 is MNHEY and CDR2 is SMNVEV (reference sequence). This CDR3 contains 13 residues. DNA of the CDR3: TGTGCCAGCAGTTCTGCCTCGTACAGTGAGCAGTTCTTC. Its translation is CASSSASYSEQFF.

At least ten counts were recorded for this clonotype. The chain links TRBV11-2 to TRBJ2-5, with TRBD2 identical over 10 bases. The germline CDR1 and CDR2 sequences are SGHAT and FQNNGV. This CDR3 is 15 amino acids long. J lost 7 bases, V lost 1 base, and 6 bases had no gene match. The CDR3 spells CASSLGSGGAGTQYF. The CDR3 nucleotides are TGTGCCAGCAGCTTAGGGAGCGGGGGGGCGGGGACCCAGTACTTC.

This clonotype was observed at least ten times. CDR3 coding DNA: TGTGCCAGCAGCTTAGGGCGCGTGGGGAGGGAGACCCAGTACTTC. This translates into CASSLGRVGRETQYF. This sequence joins TRBV7-2 and TRBJ2-5; D perhaps matches TRBD2 (6 bases). Germline-derived CDR1 and CDR2 are SGHTA and FQGNSA. The ends were cut back, 1 base at V and 5 bases at J, with 14 bases in the middle. CDR3 length equals 15 residues. Drawing the rest from reference TRBV7-2 and TRBJ2-5, the complete variable domain is GAGVSQSPSNKVTEKGKDVELRCDPISGHTALYWYRQSLGQGLEFLIYFQGNSAPDKSGLPSDRFSAERTGGSVSTLTIQRTQQEDSAVYLCASSLGRVGRETQYFGPGTRLLVL.

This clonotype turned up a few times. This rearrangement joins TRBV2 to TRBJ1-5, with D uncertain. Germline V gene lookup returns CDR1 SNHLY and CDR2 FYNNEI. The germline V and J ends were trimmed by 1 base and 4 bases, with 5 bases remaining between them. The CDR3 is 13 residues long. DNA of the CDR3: TGTGCCAGCAGTGAAGTCCCTAATCAGCCCCAGCATTTT. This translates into CASSEVPNQPQHF.

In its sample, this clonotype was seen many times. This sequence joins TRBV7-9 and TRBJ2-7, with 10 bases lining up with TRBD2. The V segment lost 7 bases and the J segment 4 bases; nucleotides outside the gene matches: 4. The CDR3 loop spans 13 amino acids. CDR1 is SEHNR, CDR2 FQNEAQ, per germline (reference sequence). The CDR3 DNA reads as TGTGCCAGCACGGCTAGCGGGAGATACGAGCAGTACTTC. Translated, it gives CASTASGRYEQYF.

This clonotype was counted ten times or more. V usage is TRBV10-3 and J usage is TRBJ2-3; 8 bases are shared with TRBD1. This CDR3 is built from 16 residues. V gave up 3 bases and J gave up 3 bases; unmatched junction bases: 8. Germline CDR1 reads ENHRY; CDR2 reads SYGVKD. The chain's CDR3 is CAISEPGQGGTDTQYF. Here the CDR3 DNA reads TGTGCCATCAGTGAACCCGGACAGGGCGGAACAGATACGCAGTATTTT.

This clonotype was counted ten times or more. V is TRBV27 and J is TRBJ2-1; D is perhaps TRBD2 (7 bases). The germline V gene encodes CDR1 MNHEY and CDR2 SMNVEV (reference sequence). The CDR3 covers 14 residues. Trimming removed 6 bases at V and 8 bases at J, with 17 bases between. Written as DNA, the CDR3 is TGTGCCAGCAGCCGACTAGCAGGGGAACATGAGCAGTTCTTC. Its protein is CASSRLAGEHEQFF.

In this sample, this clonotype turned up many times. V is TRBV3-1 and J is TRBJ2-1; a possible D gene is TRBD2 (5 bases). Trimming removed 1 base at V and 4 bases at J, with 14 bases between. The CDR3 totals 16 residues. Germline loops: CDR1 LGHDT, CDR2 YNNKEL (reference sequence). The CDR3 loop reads CASSQGLPGIYNEQFF. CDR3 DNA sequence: TGTGCCAGCAGCCAAGGGTTACCGGGGATTTACAATGAGCAGTTCTTC.

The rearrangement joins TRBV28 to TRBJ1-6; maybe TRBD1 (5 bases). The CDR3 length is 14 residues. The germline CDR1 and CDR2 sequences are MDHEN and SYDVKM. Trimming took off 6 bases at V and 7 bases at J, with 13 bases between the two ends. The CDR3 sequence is CASSFGALNSPLHF. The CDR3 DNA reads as TGTGCCAGCAGCTTTGGGGCCCTAAATTCACCCCTCCACTTT.

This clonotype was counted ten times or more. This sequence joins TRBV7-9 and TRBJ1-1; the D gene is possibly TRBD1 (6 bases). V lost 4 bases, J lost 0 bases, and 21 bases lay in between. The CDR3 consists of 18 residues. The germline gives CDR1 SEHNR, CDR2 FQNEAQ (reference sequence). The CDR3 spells CASSSMTGGGRMNTEAFF. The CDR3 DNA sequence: TGTGCCAGCAGCTCTATGACAGGTGGGGGGAGGATGAACACTGAAGCTTTCTTT.

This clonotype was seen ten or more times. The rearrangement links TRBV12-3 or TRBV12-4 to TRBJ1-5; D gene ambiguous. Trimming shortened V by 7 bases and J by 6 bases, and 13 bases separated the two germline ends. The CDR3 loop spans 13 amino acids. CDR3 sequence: CASKGTIGQPQHF. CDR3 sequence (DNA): TGTGCCAGCAAAGGCACAATTGGTCAGCCCCAGCATTTT.

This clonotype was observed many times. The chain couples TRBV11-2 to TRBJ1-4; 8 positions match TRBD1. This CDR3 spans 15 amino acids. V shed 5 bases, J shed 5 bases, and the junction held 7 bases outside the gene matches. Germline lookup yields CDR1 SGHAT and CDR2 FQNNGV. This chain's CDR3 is CASSPRGTGNEKLFF. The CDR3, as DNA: TGTGCCAGCAGCCCGAGAGGGACAGGCAATGAAAAACTGTTTTTT.

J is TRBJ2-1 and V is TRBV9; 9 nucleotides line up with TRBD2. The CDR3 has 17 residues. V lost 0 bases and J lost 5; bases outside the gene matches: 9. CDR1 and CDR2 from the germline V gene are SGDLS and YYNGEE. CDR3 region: CASSVGLSGSVDNEQFF. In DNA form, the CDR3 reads TGTGCCAGCAGCGTAGGCCTTAGCGGGAGTGTGGACAATGAGCAGTTCTTC.

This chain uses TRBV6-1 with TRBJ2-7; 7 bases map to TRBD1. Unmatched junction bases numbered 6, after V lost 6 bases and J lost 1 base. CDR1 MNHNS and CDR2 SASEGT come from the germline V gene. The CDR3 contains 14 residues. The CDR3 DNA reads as TGTGCCAGCAGCAAGACAGGGAATTCCTACGAGCAGTACTTC. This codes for CASSKTGNSYEQYF.

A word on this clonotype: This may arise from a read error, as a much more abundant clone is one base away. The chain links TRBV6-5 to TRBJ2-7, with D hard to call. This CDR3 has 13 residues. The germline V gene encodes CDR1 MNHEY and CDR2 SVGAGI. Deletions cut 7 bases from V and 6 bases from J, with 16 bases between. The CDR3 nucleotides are TGTGCCAGCAATTTGAGTCTTTTAGCCGAGCAGTACTTC. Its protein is CASNLSLLAEQYF.

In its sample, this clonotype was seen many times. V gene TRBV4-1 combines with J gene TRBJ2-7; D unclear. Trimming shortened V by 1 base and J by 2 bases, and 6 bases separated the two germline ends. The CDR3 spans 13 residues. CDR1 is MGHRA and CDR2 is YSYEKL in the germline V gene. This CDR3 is CASSQGPTYEQYF. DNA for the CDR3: TGCGCCAGCAGCCAAGGGCCAACCTACGAGCAGTACTTC.

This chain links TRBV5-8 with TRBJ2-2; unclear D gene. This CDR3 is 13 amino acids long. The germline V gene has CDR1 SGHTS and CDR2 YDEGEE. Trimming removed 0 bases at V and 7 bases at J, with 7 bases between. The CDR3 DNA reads TGTGCCAGCAGCTTGGTCGGCAGCGGGGAGCTGTTTTTT. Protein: CASSLVGSGELFF.

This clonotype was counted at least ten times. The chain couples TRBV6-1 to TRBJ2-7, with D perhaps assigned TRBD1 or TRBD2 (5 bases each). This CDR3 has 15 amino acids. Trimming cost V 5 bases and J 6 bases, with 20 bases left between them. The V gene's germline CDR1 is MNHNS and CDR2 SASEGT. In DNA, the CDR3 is TGTGCCAGCAGTTGGAAACCGGGACCCCCTTCCGAGCAGTACTTC. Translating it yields CASSWKPGPPSEQYF.

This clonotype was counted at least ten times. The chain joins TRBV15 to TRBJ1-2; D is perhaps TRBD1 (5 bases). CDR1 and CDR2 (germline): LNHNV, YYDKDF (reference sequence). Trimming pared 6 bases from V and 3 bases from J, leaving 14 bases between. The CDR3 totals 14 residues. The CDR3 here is CATSPRGRDYGYTF. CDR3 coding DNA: TGTGCCACCAGTCCGAGGGGCCGGGACTATGGCTACACCTTC.

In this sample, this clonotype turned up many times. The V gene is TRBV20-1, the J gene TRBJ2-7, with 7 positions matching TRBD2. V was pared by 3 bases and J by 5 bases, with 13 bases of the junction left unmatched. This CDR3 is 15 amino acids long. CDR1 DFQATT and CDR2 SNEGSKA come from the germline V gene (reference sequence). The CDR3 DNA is TGCAGTGCTAGTTCCGGGAGGCGATTCGCCGACGAGCAGTACTTC. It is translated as CSASSGRRFADEQYF.

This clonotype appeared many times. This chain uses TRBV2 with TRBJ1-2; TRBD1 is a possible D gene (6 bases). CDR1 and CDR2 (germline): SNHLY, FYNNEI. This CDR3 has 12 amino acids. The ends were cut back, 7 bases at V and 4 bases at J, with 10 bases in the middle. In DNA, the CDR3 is TGTGCCAGCAACCAGGGGCTCTATGGCTACACCTTC. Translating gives CASNQGLYGYTF. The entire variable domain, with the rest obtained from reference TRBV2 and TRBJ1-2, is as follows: EPEVTQTPSHQVTQMGQEVILRCVPISNHLYFYWYRQILGQKVEFLVSFYNNEISEKSEIFDDQFSVERPDGSNFTLKIRSTKLEDSAMYFCASNQGLYGYTFGSGTRLTVV.

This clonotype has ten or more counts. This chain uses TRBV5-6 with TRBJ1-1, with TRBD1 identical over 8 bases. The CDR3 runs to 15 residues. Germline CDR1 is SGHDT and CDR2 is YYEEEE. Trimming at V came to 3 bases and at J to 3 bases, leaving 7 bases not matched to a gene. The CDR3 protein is CASSSTTGVDTEAFF. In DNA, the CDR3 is TGTGCCAGCAGCTCAACGACAGGGGTGGACACTGAAGCTTTCTTT.

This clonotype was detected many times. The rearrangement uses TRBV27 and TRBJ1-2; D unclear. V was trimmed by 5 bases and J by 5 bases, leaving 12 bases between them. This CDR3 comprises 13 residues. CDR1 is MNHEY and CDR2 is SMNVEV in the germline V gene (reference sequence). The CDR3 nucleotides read TGTGCCAGCAGTCCTGATCCCCGGTATGGCTACACCTTC. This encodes CASSPDPRYGYTF.

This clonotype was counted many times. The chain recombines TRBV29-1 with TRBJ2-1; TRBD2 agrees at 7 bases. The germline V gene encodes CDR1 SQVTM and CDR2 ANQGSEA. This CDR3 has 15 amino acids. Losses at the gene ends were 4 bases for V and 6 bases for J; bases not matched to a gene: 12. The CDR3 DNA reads TGCAGCGTTGCTCGGGGGAGCGGGAAGGTCAATGAGCAGTTCTTC. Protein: CSVARGSGKVNEQFF.

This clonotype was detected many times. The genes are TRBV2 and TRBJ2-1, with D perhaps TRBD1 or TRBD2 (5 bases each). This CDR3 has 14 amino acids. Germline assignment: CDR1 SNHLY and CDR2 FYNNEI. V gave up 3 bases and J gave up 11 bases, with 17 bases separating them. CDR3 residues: CASSEGEPQIKQFF. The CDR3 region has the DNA TGTGCCAGCAGTGAGGGGGAACCGCAAATAAAGCAGTTCTTC.

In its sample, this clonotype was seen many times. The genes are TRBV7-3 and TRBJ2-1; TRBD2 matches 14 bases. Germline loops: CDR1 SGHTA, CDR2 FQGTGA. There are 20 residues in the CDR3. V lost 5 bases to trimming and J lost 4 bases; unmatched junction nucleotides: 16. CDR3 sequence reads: CASSPTGRLAGGSRYNEQFF. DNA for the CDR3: TGTGCCAGCAGCCCCACAGGGCGACTAGCGGGAGGGTCGAGGTACAATGAGCAGTTCTTC.